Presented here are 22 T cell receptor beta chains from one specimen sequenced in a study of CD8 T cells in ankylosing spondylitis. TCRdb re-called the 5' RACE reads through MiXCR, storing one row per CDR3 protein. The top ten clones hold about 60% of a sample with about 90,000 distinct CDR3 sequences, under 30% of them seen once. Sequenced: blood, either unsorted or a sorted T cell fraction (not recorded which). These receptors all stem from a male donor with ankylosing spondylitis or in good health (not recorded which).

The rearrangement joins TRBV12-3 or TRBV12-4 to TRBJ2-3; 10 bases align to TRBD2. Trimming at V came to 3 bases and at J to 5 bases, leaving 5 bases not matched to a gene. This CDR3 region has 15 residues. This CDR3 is CASSLGAGGGDTQYF. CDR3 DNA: TGTGCCAGCAGTTTGGGAGCGGGGGGGGGAGATACGCAGTATTTT.

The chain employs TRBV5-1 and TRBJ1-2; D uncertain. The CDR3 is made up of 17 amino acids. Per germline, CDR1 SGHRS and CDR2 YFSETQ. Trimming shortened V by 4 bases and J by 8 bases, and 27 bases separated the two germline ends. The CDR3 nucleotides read TGCGCCAGCAGCCGCCTAACCGGAAGGCAGGCCCCCAGGGGCTACACCTTC. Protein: CASSRLTGRQAPRGYTF.

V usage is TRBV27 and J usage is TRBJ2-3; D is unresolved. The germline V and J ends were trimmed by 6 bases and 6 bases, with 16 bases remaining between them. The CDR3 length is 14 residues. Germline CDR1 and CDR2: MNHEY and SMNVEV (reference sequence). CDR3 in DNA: TGTGCCAGCAGAAAGAGGACCCTCGTCGATACGCAGTATTTT. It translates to CASRKRTLVDTQYF.

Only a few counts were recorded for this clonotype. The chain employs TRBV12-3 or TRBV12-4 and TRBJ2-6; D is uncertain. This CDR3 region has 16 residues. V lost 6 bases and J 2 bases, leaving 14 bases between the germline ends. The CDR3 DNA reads TGTGCCAGCAGGACGAACGTGGGCACTGGGGCCAACGTCCTGACTTTC. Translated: CASRTNVGTGANVLTF.

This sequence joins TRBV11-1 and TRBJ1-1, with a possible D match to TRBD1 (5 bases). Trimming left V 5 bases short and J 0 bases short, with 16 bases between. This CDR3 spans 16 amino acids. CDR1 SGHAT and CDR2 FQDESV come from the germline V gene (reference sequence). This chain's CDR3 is CASSPGGTRLNTEAFF. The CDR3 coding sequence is TGTGCCAGCAGCCCGGGCGGGACGAGGCTGAACACTGAAGCTTTCTTT.

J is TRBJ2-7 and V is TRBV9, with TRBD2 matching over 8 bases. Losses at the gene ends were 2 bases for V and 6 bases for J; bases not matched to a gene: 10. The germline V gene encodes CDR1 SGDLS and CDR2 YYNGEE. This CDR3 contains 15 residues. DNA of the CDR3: TGTGCCAGCAGCGTCGGGGGGGGGCCAGGCGGCGAGCAGTACGTC. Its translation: CASSVGGGPGGEQYV.

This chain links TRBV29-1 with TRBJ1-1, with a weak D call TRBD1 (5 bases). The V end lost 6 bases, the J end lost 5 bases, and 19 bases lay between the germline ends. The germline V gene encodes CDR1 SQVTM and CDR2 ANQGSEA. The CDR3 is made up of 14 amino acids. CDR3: CSVGGDSFTTEAFF. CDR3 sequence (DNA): TGCAGCGTCGGGGGGGACTCCTTTACTACTGAAGCTTTCTTT. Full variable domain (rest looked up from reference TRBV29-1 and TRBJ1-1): SAVISQKPSRDICQRGTSLTIQCQVDSQVTMMFWYRQQPGQSLTLIATANQGSEATYESGFVIDKFPISRPNLTFSTLTVSNMSPEDSSIYLCSVGGDSFTTEAFFGQGTRLTVV.

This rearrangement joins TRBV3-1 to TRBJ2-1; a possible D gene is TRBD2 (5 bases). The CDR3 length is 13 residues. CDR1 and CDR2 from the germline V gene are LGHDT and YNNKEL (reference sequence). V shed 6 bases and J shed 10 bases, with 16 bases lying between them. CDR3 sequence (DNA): TGTGCCAGCAGACCCCGGAGGAGTGACGAGCAGTTCTTC. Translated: CASRPRRSDEQFF.

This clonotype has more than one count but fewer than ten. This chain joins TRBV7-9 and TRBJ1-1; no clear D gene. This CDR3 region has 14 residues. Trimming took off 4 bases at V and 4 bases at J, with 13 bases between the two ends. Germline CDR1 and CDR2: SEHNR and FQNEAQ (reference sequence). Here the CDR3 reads CASSSGRGGTEAFF. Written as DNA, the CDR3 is TGTGCCAGCAGCTCCGGACGAGGAGGCACTGAAGCTTTCTTT. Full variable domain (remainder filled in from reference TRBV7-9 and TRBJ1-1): DTGVSQNPRHKITKRGQNVTFRCDPISEHNRLYWYRQTLGQGPEFLTYFQNEAQLEKSRLLSDRFSAERPKGSFSTLEIQRTEQGDSAMYLCASSSGRGGTEAFFGQGTRLTVV.

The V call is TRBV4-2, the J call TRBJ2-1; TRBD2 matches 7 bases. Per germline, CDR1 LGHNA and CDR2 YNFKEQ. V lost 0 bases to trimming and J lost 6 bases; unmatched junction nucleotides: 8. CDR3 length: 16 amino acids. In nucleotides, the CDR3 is TGTGCCAGCAGCCAAGAAAGGCTAGCGGTAGCCAATGAGCAGTTCTTC. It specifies CASSQERLAVANEQFF.

The CDR3 DNA follows: TGCAGCGTGGACAGAGACTATGGCTACACCTTC. Its translation is CSVDRDYGYTF. The rearrangement links TRBV29-1 to TRBJ1-2, with D perhaps matching TRBD1 (6 bases). Germline V lookup: CDR1 SQVTM, CDR2 ANQGSEA. Trimming stripped 6 bases from V and 3 bases from J, with 8 bases between. The CDR3 covers 11 residues.

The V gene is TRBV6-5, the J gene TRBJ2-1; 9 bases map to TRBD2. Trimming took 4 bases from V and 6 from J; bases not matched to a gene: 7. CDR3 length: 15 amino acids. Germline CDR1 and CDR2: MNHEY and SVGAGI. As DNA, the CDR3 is TGTGCCAGCAGTTCGCGGGAGGGCCTCCGCAATGAGCAGTTCTTC. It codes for CASSSREGLRNEQFF.

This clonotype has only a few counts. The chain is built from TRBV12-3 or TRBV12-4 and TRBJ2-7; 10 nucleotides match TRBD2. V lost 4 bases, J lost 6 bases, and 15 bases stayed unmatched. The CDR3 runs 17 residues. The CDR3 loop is CASSSLPLGSGRREQYF. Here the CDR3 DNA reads TGTGCCAGCAGTTCACTCCCATTGGGTAGCGGGAGGCGCGAGCAGTACTTC.

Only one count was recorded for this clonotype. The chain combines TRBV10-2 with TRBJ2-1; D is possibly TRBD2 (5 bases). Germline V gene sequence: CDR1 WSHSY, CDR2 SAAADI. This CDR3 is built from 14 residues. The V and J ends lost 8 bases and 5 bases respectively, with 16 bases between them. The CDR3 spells CASSNLATNNEQFF. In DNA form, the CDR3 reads TGCGCCAGCTCGAACCTAGCAACAAACAATGAGCAGTTCTTC.

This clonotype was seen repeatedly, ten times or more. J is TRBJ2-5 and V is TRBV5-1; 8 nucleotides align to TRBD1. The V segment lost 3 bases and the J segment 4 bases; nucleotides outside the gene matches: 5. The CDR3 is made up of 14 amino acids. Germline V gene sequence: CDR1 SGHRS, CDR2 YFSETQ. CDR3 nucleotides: TGCGCCAGCAGCTCCCGGACAGGGACAGAGACCCAGTACTTC. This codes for CASSSRTGTETQYF.

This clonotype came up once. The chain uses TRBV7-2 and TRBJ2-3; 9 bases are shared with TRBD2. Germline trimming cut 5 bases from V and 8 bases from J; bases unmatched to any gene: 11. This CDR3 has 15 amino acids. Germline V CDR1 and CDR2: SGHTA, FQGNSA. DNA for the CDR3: TGTGCCAGCAGCCCAGGACTAGCGTCAGTCGGTACGCAGTATTTT. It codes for CASSPGLASVGTQYF.

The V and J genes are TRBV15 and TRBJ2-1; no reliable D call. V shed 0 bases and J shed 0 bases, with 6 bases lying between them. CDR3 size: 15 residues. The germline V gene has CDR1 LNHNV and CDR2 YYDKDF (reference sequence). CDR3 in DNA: TGTGCCACCAGCAGAGACCAGAACTCCTACAATGAGCAGTTCTTC. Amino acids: CATSRDQNSYNEQFF.

This CDR3 is CATSRTGRVTQYF. CDR3 DNA sequence: TGTGCCACCAGCAGGACAGGACGGGTGACCCAGTACTTC. The V gene is TRBV15, the J gene TRBJ2-5, with a tentative D call TRBD1 (6 bases). The CDR3 contains 13 residues. Germline V CDR1 and CDR2: LNHNV, YYDKDF (reference sequence). Trimming stripped 3 bases from V and 7 bases from J, with 12 bases between. The full variable domain, completed using reference TRBV15 and TRBJ2-5, is DAMVIQNPRYQVTQFGKPVTLSCSQTLNHNVMYWYQQKSSQAPKLLFHYYDKDFNNEADTPDNFQSRRPNTSFCFLDIRSPGLGDTAMYLCATSRTGRVTQYFGPGTRLLVL.

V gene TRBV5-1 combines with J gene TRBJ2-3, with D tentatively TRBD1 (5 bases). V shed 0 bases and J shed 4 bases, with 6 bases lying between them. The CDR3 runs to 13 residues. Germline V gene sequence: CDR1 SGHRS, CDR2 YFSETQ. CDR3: CASSLEGADTQYF. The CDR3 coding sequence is TGCGCCAGCAGCTTGGAAGGGGCAGATACGCAGTATTTT.

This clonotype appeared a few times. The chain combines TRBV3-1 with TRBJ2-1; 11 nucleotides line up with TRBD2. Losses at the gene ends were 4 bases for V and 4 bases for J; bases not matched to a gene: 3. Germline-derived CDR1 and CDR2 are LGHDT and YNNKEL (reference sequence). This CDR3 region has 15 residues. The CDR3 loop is CASSPASGGYNEQFF. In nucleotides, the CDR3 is TGTGCCAGCAGCCCCGCTAGCGGGGGGTACAATGAGCAGTTCTTC.

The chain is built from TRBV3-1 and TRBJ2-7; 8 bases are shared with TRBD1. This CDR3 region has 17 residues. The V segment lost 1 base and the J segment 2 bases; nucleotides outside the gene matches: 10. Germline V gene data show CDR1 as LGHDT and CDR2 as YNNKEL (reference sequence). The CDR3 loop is CASSQGPSGGLTYEQYV. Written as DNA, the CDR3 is TGTGCCAGCAGCCAAGGGCCCTCAGGGGGCCTTACCTACGAGCAGTACGTC.

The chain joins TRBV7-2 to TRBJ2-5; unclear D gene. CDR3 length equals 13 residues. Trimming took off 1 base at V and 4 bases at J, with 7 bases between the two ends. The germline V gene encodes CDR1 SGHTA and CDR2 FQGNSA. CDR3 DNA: TGTGCCAGCAGCTTAGGGATGGGAGAGACCCAGTACTTC. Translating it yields CASSLGMGETQYF.